Below, one TCR beta chain is given with its context. Its target is not known. The data stem from a study of STAT3 mutations in large granular lymphocyte leukemia. Study-wide results and limits: All newly emerging clones after therapy were STAT3 wild type. In some patients, a small highly pathogenic clone possibly went undetected. Every T-cell large granular lymphocyte leukemia patient had at least one immunodominant TCR beta clonotype.

This table comes from immunoSEQ multiplex PCR, and its TCRdb copy is limited to in-frame clones, with some not included. The sample lists 10,000 or so clones, approximately 87% seen once, with roughly 83% in the top ten. This CDR3 comprises 14 residues. CDR1 and CDR2 (germline): SGHVS, FQNEAQ. Trimming pared 2 bases from V and 1 base from J, leaving 8 bases between. The source material was peripheral blood mononuclear cells. The J gene is TRBJ1-1, the V gene TRBV7-8, with D maybe TRBD1 (6 bases). This TCR was sampled from an elderly man with T-cell large granular lymphocyte leukemia. Some clones in this sample may be carry-over from other donors' samples. CDR3 DNA: TGTGCCAGCAGCTTACCCAGGGGGAACACTGAAGCTTTCTTT. Protein sequence: CASSLPRGNTEAFF.